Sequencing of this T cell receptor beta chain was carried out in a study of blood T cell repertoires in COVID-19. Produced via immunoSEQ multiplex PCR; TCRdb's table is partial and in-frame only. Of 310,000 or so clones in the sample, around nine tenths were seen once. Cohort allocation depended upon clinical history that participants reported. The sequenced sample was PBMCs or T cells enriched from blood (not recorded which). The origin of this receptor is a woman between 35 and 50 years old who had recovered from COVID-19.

CDR3 bases: TGTGCCAGCAGTTCCAACAGGGGGCGAGGCCAGCCCCAGCATTTT. Encoded protein: CASSSNRGRGQPQHF. This chain uses TRBV28 with TRBJ1-5; 9 positions agree with TRBD1. Trimming took 4 bases from V and 7 from J; bases not matched to a gene: 8. CDR3 length equals 15 residues. The germline gives CDR1 MDHEN, CDR2 SYDVKM.